The T cell receptor beta chain under discussion was sequenced for a study of read filtering for tumor transcriptome and immune sequencing (dated by TCRdb to about 2020). About the investigation overall: Of the patients in the cohort, 16 to 20 were male and around 15 were female, and their mean age was 65.9 years, with a range of about 40 to 85. By revised international staging, under 10 patients were R-ISS I, 16 were R-ISS II and over 5 were R-ISS III. TCR-region mapped reads per sample ranged from about 4.05 to 10.27 million with IR-seq versus only roughly 75 to 1,300 with RNA-seq. Whole-transcriptome libraries were prepared with the TruSeq RNA Access Library Prep Kit after DNase treatment. One of the main goals was to work out a read-filtering strategy for immune repertoire data, in particular whether clonotypes backed by only a single read should be removed. Using the same bone marrow samples, the study compared TCR repertoires obtained by targeted immune repertoire sequencing with those obtained by bulk whole-transcriptome sequencing. Study-wide conclusions, independent of this receptor: The sorted CD138-negative fraction was composed of a mixed bone marrow immune population rather than of purified T cells. When single-read clonotypes were removed, the proportions of shared clonotypes in IR-seq and RNA-seq correlated more strongly. Clonotypes were captured by IR-seq at much higher depth and more reliably than by RNA-seq, and smaller IR-seq throughput was sufficient for identification of most shared clonotypes. In IR-seq, single-read clonotypes were approximately 82% of clonotypes but approximately 3.5% of total reads; in RNA-seq they were approximately 73% of clonotypes and 35% to 45% of reads.

Each patient had bone marrow sampled at the time of active disease. Ficoll-Hypaque density gradient centrifugation was used to isolate the bone marrow mononuclear cells. Myeloma plasma cells were removed and CD138-negative cells were collected by negative selection after labeling with CD138 magnetic microbeads on a MACS separator. Purity of the isolated cells was checked by flow cytometry on an Attune NxT using CD138 antibodies. TRIzol reagent was used to extract total RNA, which was then quantified with a NanoDrop spectrophotometer. For each patient, paired RNA-seq and IR-seq were run on the CD138-negative bone marrow sample from that patient. TCR libraries were built from about 370 ng RNA with the Immunoverse kit, using molecular barcoded adaptors covering alpha/delta and beta/gamma chains. The same RNA used for transcriptome sequencing was used for TCR library preparation. TCR libraries were sequenced on an Illumina HiSeq 4000 with 2 x 150 cycles. Per the authors' processing: Using MiXCR, which included quality filtering and error correction, TCR reads were aligned to human V, D, J and C references and then assembled into CDR3 clonotypes. The tcR package in R was used for analysis of clonotype counts and gene usage diversity. For inspection of raw mapping reads, RNA-seq reads were mapped by STAR aligner version 2.5.3a onto GRCh37 of the human genome. To test the effect of sequencing depth on detected clonotypes, IR-seq fastq files were randomly downsampled using Seqtk 1.3. TCRdb passed the public sequencing reads through fastp at Q25 and MiXCR, retaining productive beta sequences. Every entry covers one CDR3 protein and lists the most common genes and DNA from its rows. The authors' filters were not applied to this entry. This sample is represented by approximately 59,000 distinct CDR3 sequences; 10% to 15% of them were singletons. The ten top clones hold approximately 16% of the sample.

This clonotype was found many times. What this receptor recognizes is not known. Per-base quality was not reported, and no clone a single base away is much larger than it. The sample was a population of CD138-negative cells sorted from bone marrow. Read against the paper, the sample's cell subset or site label means: bone marrow mononuclear cells depleted of CD138+ plasma/myeloma cells by negative magnetic selection. This clonotype was obtained from a donor aged 40 or over with multiple myeloma.

The nucleotide sequence is TGTGCCAGCAGCGTAGACGACGGGAGCACAGATACGCAGTATTTT. This is translated as CASSVDDGSTDTQYF. Recombination linked TRBV9 to TRBJ2-3; the D gene identity is not certain. The CDR3 sequence holds 15 residues, the cysteine and phenylalanine included. Just the 45-base CDR3 DNA is kept, in frame starting at base 1. From a lookup of the germline V gene, CDR1 and CDR2 are SGDLS and YYNGEE. Cut back by 0 bases and 0 bases, the V and J ends lie 8 bases apart.